This TCR beta chain was obtained from a study of blood T cell repertoires in COVID-19. Clones were sequenced by immunoSEQ multiplex PCR, and TCRdb holds only the in-frame ones, with some missing. The sample lists a few hundred thousand clones, approximately 87% seen once, with 2.3% in the top ten. V was cut by 6 bases and J by 1 base, with 14 bases left in between. The CDR3 runs to 15 residues. Germline V CDR1 and CDR2: WSHSY, SAAADI. Sequencing was performed on peripheral blood. The sequence derives from a woman in her forties or fifties with acute or convalescent COVID-19. The chain is built from TRBV10-2 and TRBJ2-3; no clear D gene. The CDR3: CASSSIYAGTDTQYF. In nucleotides, the CDR3 is TGCGCCAGCAGCTCCATCTACGCCGGCACAGATACGCAGTATTTT.